A selection of T cell receptor beta chains follows, all from one sample in a study of cytomegalovirus exposure and HLA in healthy donors. TCRdb's table, derived via immunoSEQ multiplex PCR, lists solely in-frame clones and lacks some. Found here are about 120,000 clones, approximately 83% of them singletons; the top ten hold about 3.7%. Material: PBMCs. These receptors originate from a woman in her thirties or forties in good health and CMV-seropositive. CDR3s leave out the opening cysteine and the closing phenylalanine or tryptophan. The order of the fields is D gene, V gene, J gene, CDR3 protein. The D gene is left open where the match is weak.

d_call: TRBD1
v_call: TRBV4-2
j_call: TRBJ1-2
cdr3_aa: ASSQTDRGVDGYT

d_call: -
v_call: TRBV9
j_call: TRBJ1-2
cdr3_aa: ASSVTTTDYGYT

d_call: -
v_call: TRBV11-3
j_call: TRBJ1-2
cdr3_aa: ASSLDWRGRDGYT

d_call: -
v_call: TRBV4-3
j_call: TRBJ2-1
cdr3_aa: ASSHSQEQNEQF

d_call: -
v_call: TRBV21-1
j_call: TRBJ2-7
cdr3_aa: ASSLLGLAGRGGEQY

d_call: TRBD1
v_call: TRBV6-1
j_call: TRBJ2-7
cdr3_aa: ATSPGTGGSEQY

d_call: TRBD1
v_call: TRBV7-2
j_call: TRBJ1-1
cdr3_aa: ASSGRTGDNTEAF

d_call: -
v_call: TRBV6-5
j_call: TRBJ2-7
cdr3_aa: ASRGPFSYEQY

d_call: -
v_call: TRBV5-1
j_call: TRBJ1-3
cdr3_aa: ASSLALTASSGNTIY

d_call: -
v_call: TRBV5-4
j_call: TRBJ2-3
cdr3_aa: ASSLGGGSVADTQY

d_call: TRBD2
v_call: TRBV7-9
j_call: TRBJ2-1
cdr3_aa: ASSSASGAVGEQF

d_call: TRBD2
v_call: TRBV5-6
j_call: TRBJ2-1
cdr3_aa: ASSSERGLGEQF

d_call: -
v_call: TRBV4-3
j_call: TRBJ1-3
cdr3_aa: ASSQEGRAGNTIY

d_call: -
v_call: TRBV5-4
j_call: TRBJ2-3
cdr3_aa: ASSSRTSNTDTQY

d_call: -
v_call: TRBV6-1
j_call: TRBJ1-4
cdr3_aa: ASSVVFGGEGGEKLF

d_call: TRBD1
v_call: TRBV27
j_call: TRBJ1-2
cdr3_aa: ASSQGAYGYT

d_call: TRBD2
v_call: TRBV28
j_call: TRBJ2-4
cdr3_aa: ATKIAGENIQY

d_call: TRBD1
v_call: TRBV11-2
j_call: TRBJ2-2
cdr3_aa: ASSFGQGNTGELF

d_call: -
v_call: TRBV10-3
j_call: TRBJ1-1
cdr3_aa: AISAGLDTEAF

d_call: TRBD1
v_call: TRBV5-6
j_call: TRBJ1-5
cdr3_aa: ASSFGQGASQPQH

d_call: TRBD2
v_call: TRBV4-2
j_call: TRBJ2-1
cdr3_aa: ASSQDLRAGALSEQF

d_call: TRBD2
v_call: TRBV5-1
j_call: TRBJ2-7
cdr3_aa: ASSPGAGRAYEQY

d_call: TRBD2
v_call: TRBV4-1
j_call: TRBJ2-7
cdr3_aa: ASSHKAGGPYEQY

d_call: TRBD2
v_call: TRBV30
j_call: TRBJ2-1
cdr3_aa: AWSTLAGRINEQF

d_call: TRBD2
v_call: TRBV28
j_call: TRBJ2-2
cdr3_aa: ASSLGLAGSNTGELF

d_call: -
v_call: TRBV14
j_call: TRBJ2-3
cdr3_aa: ASSQVGAASTDTQY

d_call: TRBD1
v_call: TRBV7-8
j_call: TRBJ2-7
cdr3_aa: ASSTPGQGGTYEQY

d_call: TRBD1
v_call: TRBV28
j_call: TRBJ1-2
cdr3_aa: ASSPTGLDYGYT

d_call: -
v_call: TRBV29-1
j_call: TRBJ1-1
cdr3_aa: SVNHQGHTEAF

d_call: TRBD1
v_call: TRBV5-1
j_call: TRBJ1-5
cdr3_aa: ASSFYRDRKAQPQH

d_call: -
v_call: TRBV11-2
j_call: TRBJ2-1
cdr3_aa: ASSETPRGEQF

d_call: TRBD2
v_call: TRBV27
j_call: TRBJ2-7
cdr3_aa: ASSQGTSALYEQY

d_call: TRBD2
v_call: TRBV6-5
j_call: TRBJ2-2
cdr3_aa: ASRVLAGTTGELF

d_call: -
v_call: TRBV27
j_call: TRBJ1-1
cdr3_aa: ASSLDRLNTEAF

d_call: TRBD1
v_call: TRBV7-9
j_call: TRBJ1-6
cdr3_aa: ASSLPGTGNSPLH

d_call: -
v_call: TRBV7-8
j_call: TRBJ1-5
cdr3_aa: ASSQDTGSRQPQH

d_call: -
v_call: TRBV5-1
j_call: TRBJ2-3
cdr3_aa: ASSTTPLGLGTDTQY

d_call: TRBD1
v_call: TRBV6-5
j_call: TRBJ1-1
cdr3_aa: ASSIQGANTEAF

d_call: TRBD1
v_call: TRBV5-1
j_call: TRBJ1-4
cdr3_aa: ASSLGQGDEKLF

d_call: TRBD1
v_call: TRBV28
j_call: TRBJ1-2
cdr3_aa: ASSEQGASGYT

d_call: -
v_call: TRBV5-1
j_call: TRBJ1-4
cdr3_aa: ASSFPQKLF

d_call: TRBD1
v_call: TRBV6-1
j_call: TRBJ1-5
cdr3_aa: ASSEARQGLQPQH

d_call: TRBD2
v_call: TRBV5-1
j_call: TRBJ2-3
cdr3_aa: ASSLTAGVRGDTQY

d_call: TRBD1
v_call: TRBV27
j_call: TRBJ2-7
cdr3_aa: ASSSTLTGAKSYEQY